This T cell receptor beta chain was captured by sequencing in a study of OX40 agonist ivuxolimab in advanced cancers. Points from the study as a whole: The expanded peripheral T cells' antigen specificity was not determined. Certain nonresponders likewise exhibited a low normalized T-cell clonal expansion.

The data were produced by immunoSEQ multiplex PCR, yet TCRdb's version contains in-frame clones alone and is incomplete. The sample has some 19,000 clones, around 79% seen once. A remark on this clone: Antigen: not known.

This receptor was identified in an adult with an advanced solid tumor such as melanoma, head and neck, liver or kidney cancer. The input for sequencing was CD4+ or CD8+ T cells sorted from blood, taken in a trial of the OX40 agonist ivuxolimab.

The CDR3 region has the DNA TGTGCCATCAGGAGCTCGGGGAACACCGGGGAGCTGTTTTTT. The encoded protein is CAIRSSGNTGELFF. The J gene is TRBJ2-2, the V gene TRBV10-3; D is unresolved. The CDR3 sequence is 14 residues long. V shed 6 bases and J shed 1 base, with 9 bases lying between them. CDR1 and CDR2 from the germline V gene are ENHRY and SYGVKD.